A single sample gave rise to the 18 T cell receptor beta chains below, sequenced in a study of blood T cell repertoires in COVID-19. TCRdb keeps only in-frame clones here, not all; method: immunoSEQ multiplex PCR. Among 150,000 to 200,000 clones listed, about 85% were seen once. The sequenced sample consisted of peripheral blood. The receptors come from a man aged 60 to 69 with active or convalescent COVID-19.

The V and J genes are TRBV10-3 and TRBJ1-1; 11 bases align to TRBD1. J lost 1 base, V lost 9 bases, and 4 bases had no gene match. From germline, CDR1 is ENHRY and CDR2 SYGVKD. This CDR3 region has 14 residues. CDR3 amino acids: CAITGTGGNTEAFF. In DNA, the CDR3 is TGTGCCATTACTGGGACAGGGGGGAACACTGAAGCTTTCTTT.

The rearrangement links TRBV13 to TRBJ2-2, with TRBD1 identical over 7 bases. This CDR3 is 14 amino acids long. The J segment lost 6 bases and the V segment lost 5 bases, leaving 6 bases of the junction unmatched. Germline V gives CDR1 PRHDT, CDR2 FYEKMQ (reference sequence). The DNA for the CDR3 is TGTGCCAGCAGCCGAACAGGGGACCCCGGGGAGCTGTTTTTT. It is translated as CASSRTGDPGELFF.

CDR3 residues: CASSHSGWNTGELFF. The CDR3 nucleotides are TGTGCCAGCAGCCACTCGGGGTGGAACACCGGGGAGCTGTTTTTT. V and J are TRBV3-1 (or the pseudogene TRBV3-2) and TRBJ2-2, with D possibly matching TRBD2 (5 bases). The CDR3 sequence is 15 residues long. Trimming cost V 3 bases and J 1 base, with 9 bases left between them. CDR1 and CDR2 (germline): LGHDT, YNNKEL (reference sequence).

The chain links TRBV5-4 to TRBJ1-2; perhaps TRBD1 as D (5 bases). CDR3 length: 15 amino acids. Germline V gives CDR1 SGHNT, CDR2 YYREEE (reference sequence). V was clipped by 5 bases and J by 4 bases, with 18 bases between them. The CDR3 loop is CASRYSNGGPYGYTF. The CDR3 region has the DNA TGTGCCAGCAGATACTCTAACGGGGGACCCTATGGCTACACCTTC.

This sequence joins TRBV3-1 (or the pseudogene TRBV3-2) and TRBJ2-2; no clear D. Germline assignment: CDR1 LGHDT and CDR2 YNNKEL (reference sequence). CDR3 size: 14 residues. V lost 6 bases and J 7 bases, leaving 15 bases between the germline ends. Here the CDR3 DNA reads TGTGCCAGCAGGGGCAGAGATTTAGACGGGGAGCTGTTTTTT. It yields the protein CASRGRDLDGELFF.

This chain connects TRBV20-1 to TRBJ2-3, with 9 bases that match TRBD2. The V segment lost 3 bases and the J segment 4 bases; nucleotides outside the gene matches: 8. The CDR3 has 15 residues. Germline V gene lookup returns CDR1 DFQATT and CDR2 SNEGSKA (reference sequence). The CDR3 coding sequence is TGCAGTGCTAGTAGGGCGGGGGGGCCCCCAGATACGCAGTATTTT. Protein: CSASRAGGPPDTQYF.

The CDR3 DNA reads TGTGCCAGCAGCCCCTCTTGGACAGGGCGTCCCCGGGTCGGAAACACCATATATTTT. Residues: CASSPSWTGRPRVGNTIYF. The V gene is TRBV13, the J gene TRBJ1-3, with TRBD1 matching 8 bases. Germline CDR1 PRHDT, CDR2 FYEKMQ (reference sequence). The CDR3 has 19 residues. V dropped 5 bases and J dropped 4; count of bases not matched to a gene: 19.

V is TRBV5-1 and J is TRBJ1-2; tentatively, D is TRBD1 (5 bases). Germline assignment: CDR1 SGHRS and CDR2 YFSETQ. The CDR3 sequence is 14 residues long. With 5 bases removed from V and 12 bases from J, the gap between germline ends came to 23 bases. The CDR3 is CASRSESQGIGNTF. The CDR3 DNA sequence: TGCGCCAGCAGGTCCGAAAGCCAGGGTATTGGGAACACCTTC.

This chain connects TRBV6-5 to TRBJ1-2, with 7 nucleotides matching TRBD1. The germline V gene has CDR1 MNHEY and CDR2 SVGAGI. The CDR3 is made up of 13 amino acids. Germline trimming cut 5 bases from V and 7 bases from J; bases unmatched to any gene: 7. CDR3 nucleotide sequence: TGTGCCAGCAGTCTGGGGACAGCGGGTGGCTACACCTTC. Translating gives CASSLGTAGGYTF.

The CDR3 region has the DNA TGTGCCAGCTCCCCCGACCAGGGAGGGGTGACTGAAGCTTTCTTT. Amino acid sequence: CASSPDQGGVTEAFF. J is TRBJ1-1 and V is TRBV18, with a tentative D call TRBD1 (5 bases). Trimming took 6 bases from V and 5 from J, leaving 19 bases between them. CDR3 length: 15 amino acids. Looked up from germline, CDR1 is KGHSH and CDR2 is LQKENI. The variable domain in full, with the rest retrieved from reference TRBV18 and TRBJ1-1, is NAGVMQNPRHLVRRRGQEARLRCSPMKGHSHVYWYRQLPEEGLKFMVYLQKENIIDESGMPKERFSAEFPKEGPSILRIQQVVRGDSAAYFCASSPDQGGVTEAFFGQGTRLTVV.

J is TRBJ1-1 and V is TRBV10-2, with a tentative D call TRBD1 (5 bases). This CDR3 comprises 13 residues. V shed 4 bases and J shed 0 bases, with 6 bases lying between them. The germline V gene has CDR1 WSHSY and CDR2 SAAADI. The CDR3 sequence: CASSGQLNTEAFF. The CDR3 DNA reads TGCGCCAGCAGTGGACAGTTGAACACTGAAGCTTTCTTT.

V gene TRBV12-5 combines with J gene TRBJ1-1; TRBD1 agrees at 7 bases. The CDR3 sequence is 14 residues long. Germline V gene data show CDR1 as LGHNT and CDR2 as FRNRAP. V lost 2 bases and J lost 5; bases outside the gene matches: 5. This chain's CDR3 is CASGLSGGSTEAFF. In nucleotides, the CDR3 is TGTGCTAGTGGTTTGTCAGGGGGGAGTACTGAAGCTTTCTTT.

This clone was recorded only once. In nucleotides, the CDR3 is TGTGCCTGGAGTCAGGGTGGACAAACCTATGGCTACACCTTC. It yields the protein CAWSQGGQTYGYTF. The rearrangement uses TRBV30 and TRBJ1-2, with D possibly being TRBD1 (5 bases). The CDR3 contains 14 residues. The germline V gene encodes CDR1 GTSNPN and CDR2 SVGIG (reference sequence). The V end was cut by 2 bases, the J end by 4 bases, with 14 bases between. The full variable domain, in which reference TRBV30 and TRBJ1-2 provide the parts outside the CDR3, is SQTIHQWPATLVQPVGSPLSLECTVEGTSNPNLYWYRQAAGRGLQLLFYSVGIGQISSEVPQNLSASRPQDRQFILSSKKLLLSDSGFYLCAWSQGGQTYGYTFGSGTRLTVV.

This clone was observed many times. This chain uses TRBV30 with TRBJ2-3, with 8 positions matching TRBD2. Per germline, CDR1 GTSNPN and CDR2 SVGIG (reference sequence). The CDR3 runs to 16 residues. V lost 4 bases and J lost 4; bases outside the gene matches: 13. CDR3 coding DNA: TGTGCCTGGAACAGTGGAGGAGCGGGGGAAGCAGATACGCAGTATTTT. Translation gives CAWNSGGAGEADTQYF.

This clone was picked up one time. The rearrangement uses TRBV5-1 and TRBJ2-3, with D perhaps TRBD2 (5 bases). The germline gives CDR1 SGHRS, CDR2 YFSETQ. The CDR3 is made up of 14 amino acids. V was clipped by 0 bases and J by 5 bases, with 10 bases between them. CDR3 nucleotides: TGCGCCAGCAGCTTGGAGGGTCGGGGAGATACGCAGTATTTT. Translation gives CASSLEGRGDTQYF.

This clone was found many times. This chain uses TRBV9 with TRBJ2-5, with 9 bases fitting TRBD2. This CDR3 spans 15 amino acids. The germline CDR1 and CDR2 sequences are SGDLS and YYNGEE. The V and J ends lost 4 bases and 5 bases, in that order; junction bases with no gene match: 9. The CDR3 region is CASSSGLARSETQYF. In DNA form, the CDR3 reads TGTGCCAGCAGCTCCGGACTAGCGAGGTCCGAGACCCAGTACTTC.

The genes are TRBV18 and TRBJ1-3; no definite D call. The CDR3 spans 16 residues. V dropped 3 bases and J dropped 2 bases, with 14 bases sitting between them. Per the germline V gene, CDR1 is KGHSH and CDR2 is LQKENI. The CDR3 loop is CASSPMDAVTGNTIYF. CDR3 in DNA: TGTGCCAGCTCACCTATGGATGCGGTCACTGGAAACACCATATATTTT. The complete variable domain, with remaining parts taken from reference TRBV18 and TRBJ1-3, reads NAGVMQNPRHLVRRRGQEARLRCSPMKGHSHVYWYRQLPEEGLKFMVYLQKENIIDESGMPKERFSAEFPKEGPSILRIQQVVRGDSAAYFCASSPMDAVTGNTIYFGEGSWLTVV.

This chain uses TRBV21-1 with TRBJ2-5; TRBD1 is the table's D call and was not checked against the DNA. TRBV21-1 is a documented pseudogene. This CDR3 is built from 14 residues. The CDR3 DNA is TGTGCCAGCAGCAAATTGACAGGCCAAGAGACCCAGTACTTC. It specifies CASSKLTGQETQYF.